These T cell receptor beta chains were read from a single sample in a study of blood T cell repertoires in COVID-19. Profiled with immunoSEQ multiplex PCR; TCRdb holds only in-frame clones, not every one. In the table there are about 220,000 clones, 65% to 85% of which are singletons. Sequences were obtained from peripheral blood. The source of these receptors is a woman aged 45-60 years with acute or convalescent COVID-19. Both conserved end residues are trimmed from each CDR3.

len: 13; v_gene: TRBV30; CDR3aa: AWSVVAGGVNEQF
len: 13; v_gene: TRBV10-1; CDR3aa: ASSEQTGPLKTQY
len: 13; v_gene: TRBV27; CDR3aa: ASSFLGGGQDEQY
len: 14; v_gene: TRBV5-1; CDR3aa: ASSYIQGAGSYGYT
len: 10; v_gene: TRBV11-2; CDR3aa: ASSLASYEQY
len: 14; v_gene: TRBV2; CDR3aa: ASWTSGVKLQETQY
len: 13; v_gene: TRBV3-1/TRBV3-2; CDR3aa: ASSQAGTRFTGYT
len: 13; v_gene: TRBV30; CDR3aa: AWSVGRGPQRPQH
len: 13; v_gene: TRBV5-1; CDR3aa: ASSLAGGLGYGYT
len: 12; v_gene: TRBV18; CDR3aa: ASSPTGGEETQY
len: 13; v_gene: TRBV15; CDR3aa: ATSLAGETSYEQY
len: 13; v_gene: TRBV9; CDR3aa: ASSAGGGSSYEQY
len: 11; v_gene: TRBV7-9; CDR3aa: ASKREGPYEQY
len: 15; v_gene: TRBV19; CDR3aa: ASRRDRVNSGANVLT
len: 11; v_gene: TRBV10-1; CDR3aa: ASSEPGHEKLF
len: 16; v_gene: TRBV3-1/TRBV3-2; CDR3aa: ASSQLPTSGRGTDTQY
len: 17; v_gene: TRBV21-1; CDR3aa: ASSKVTVNRPSRQNIQY
len: 15; v_gene: TRBV6-1; CDR3aa: ASSEPFLAGDTYEQY
len: 13; v_gene: TRBV7-9; CDR3aa: ASIKAHGGSYEQY
len: 14; v_gene: TRBV19; CDR3aa: ASSIPGGGFDQPQH
len: 14; v_gene: TRBV7-9; CDR3aa: ASSRYSGGNTGELF
len: 11; v_gene: TRBV6-5; CDR3aa: ASSYGQGDIQY
len: 17; v_gene: TRBV10-3; CDR3aa: AISDPGLAGGPKGNEQF
len: 14; v_gene: TRBV30; CDR3aa: AWSGGSGRAGYEQY
len: 18; v_gene: TRBV4-1; CDR3aa: ASSQGTSGRALLKGDTQY
len: 13; v_gene: TRBV9; CDR3aa: ASSVGGGLDQPQH
len: 15; v_gene: TRBV24-1; CDR3aa: ATSDLGTGRYTGELF
len: 16; v_gene: TRBV6-8; CDR3aa: ASSYRPRGRGKKGEQY
len: 14; v_gene: TRBV6-6; CDR3aa: ASSYPPTQINSPLH
len: 14; v_gene: TRBV6-6; CDR3aa: ASSYTYGGTLYEQY
len: 14; v_gene: TRBV6-1; CDR3aa: ASSARDSPRRQPQH
len: 13; v_gene: TRBV6-1; CDR3aa: ASSEREGGDYGYT